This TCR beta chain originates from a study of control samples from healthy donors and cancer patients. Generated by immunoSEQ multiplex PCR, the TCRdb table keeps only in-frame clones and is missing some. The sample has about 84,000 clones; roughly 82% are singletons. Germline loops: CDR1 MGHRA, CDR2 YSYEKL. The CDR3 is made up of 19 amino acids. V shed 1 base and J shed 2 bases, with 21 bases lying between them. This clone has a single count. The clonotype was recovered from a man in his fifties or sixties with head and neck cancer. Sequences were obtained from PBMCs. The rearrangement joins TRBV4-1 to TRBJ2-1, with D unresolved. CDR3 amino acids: CASSQVLGIAVGAYNEQFF. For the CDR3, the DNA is TGCGCCAGCAGCCAAGTTCTAGGGATTGCGGTGGGTGCCTACAATGAGCAGTTCTTC.